The sequence of this T cell receptor (beta chain) was determined in a study of cytomegalovirus exposure and HLA in healthy donors. Study-wide context: Membership in the Caucasian-associated ancestry cluster was found for around 81% of 398 genotyped donors. Study-wide findings and caveats: The productive fraction for most TCR beta V segments was about 87% or about 30% in an earlier analysis. As a later analysis showed, a missense DCLRE1C variant was linked to trimming of TCR beta V- and J-genes.

PCR involved 60 Vbeta and 13 Jbeta primers. The data were produced by immunoSEQ multiplex PCR, yet TCRdb's version contains in-frame clones alone and is incomplete. Here the sample spans about 110,000 clones, roughly 76% being singletons. CDR1 and CDR2 from the germline V gene are SGHTA and FQGNSA. The junction had 13 bases not matched to a gene; V was cut back by 5 bases and J by 2 bases. The CDR3 loop spans 17 amino acids. On this clone: Its matching antigen is unknown.

This receptor was taken from a man under 40 in good health and CMV-seropositive. The rearrangement joins TRBV7-2 to TRBJ2-5; 8 bases are shared with TRBD2. Sequenced: PBMCs. DNA of the CDR3: TGTGCCAGCAGCCCCCGCCGGGGTAGCGGGGTACAAGAGACCCAGTACTTC. Its protein is CASSPRRGSGVQETQYF.